A single T cell receptor beta chain is shown here with its context. The antigen is undetermined. Unique molecular identifiers were incorporated during preparation of the TCRbeta library. TCRdb redid the calling of the PCR reads with MiXCR, one entry per CDR3 protein. The data contain 200,000 to 300,000 distinct CDR3 sequences, 24% of them singletons. The sample is drawn from a study of T-cell reconstitution after alpha-beta-depleted transplantation in children. Regarding the study as a whole: Some patients showed high day-60 TCRbeta diversity, which derived from surviving recipient T cells and thymic progenitors. T cells produced anew were the main source of T-cell counts and diversity one year after transplant.

With 1 base clipped from V and 5 bases from J, the junction kept 5 bases outside the gene matches. The CDR3 spans 15 residues. The germline V gene encodes CDR1 KGHSH and CDR2 LQKENI. The specimen comprised PBMCs, mostly from graft donor cells, sampled 360 days after TCRalphabeta/CD19-depleted stem cell transplant. The rearrangement uses TRBV18 and TRBJ2-1; 7 positions match TRBD1. This TCR derives from a female patient aged 2-9 years who had a stem cell transplant for congenital amegakaryocytic thrombocytopenia, so the T cells may come from the graft donor. For the CDR3, the DNA is TGTGCCAGCTCACCACTGACAGGGTTGAACAATGAGCAGTTCTTC. It codes for CASSPLTGLNNEQFF.